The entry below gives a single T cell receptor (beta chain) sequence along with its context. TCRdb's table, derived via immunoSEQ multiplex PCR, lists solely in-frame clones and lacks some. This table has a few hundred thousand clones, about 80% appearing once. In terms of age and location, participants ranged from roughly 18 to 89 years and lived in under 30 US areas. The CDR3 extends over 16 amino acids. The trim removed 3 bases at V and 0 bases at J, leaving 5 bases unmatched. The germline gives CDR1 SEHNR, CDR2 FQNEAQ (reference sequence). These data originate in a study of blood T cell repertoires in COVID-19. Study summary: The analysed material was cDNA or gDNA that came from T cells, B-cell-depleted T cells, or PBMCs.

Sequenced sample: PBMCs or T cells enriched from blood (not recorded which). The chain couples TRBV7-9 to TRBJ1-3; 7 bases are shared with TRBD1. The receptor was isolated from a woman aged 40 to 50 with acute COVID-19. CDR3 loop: CASSLGQPSSGNTIYF. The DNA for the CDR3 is TGTGCCAGCAGCTTGGGACAGCCAAGCTCTGGAAACACCATATATTTT.